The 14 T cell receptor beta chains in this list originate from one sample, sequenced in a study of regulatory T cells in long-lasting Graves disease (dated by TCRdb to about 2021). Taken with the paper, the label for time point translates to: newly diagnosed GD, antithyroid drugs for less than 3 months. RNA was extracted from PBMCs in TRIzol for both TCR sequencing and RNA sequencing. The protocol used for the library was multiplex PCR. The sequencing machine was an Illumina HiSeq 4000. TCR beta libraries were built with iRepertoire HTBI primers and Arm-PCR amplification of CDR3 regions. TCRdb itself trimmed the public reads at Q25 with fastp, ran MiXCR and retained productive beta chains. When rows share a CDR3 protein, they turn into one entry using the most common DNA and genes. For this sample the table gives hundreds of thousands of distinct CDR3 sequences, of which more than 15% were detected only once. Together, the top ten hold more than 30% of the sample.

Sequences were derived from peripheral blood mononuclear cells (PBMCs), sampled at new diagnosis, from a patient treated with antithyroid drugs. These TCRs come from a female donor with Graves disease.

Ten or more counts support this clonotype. CDR3 residues: CATGLAGRYQETQYF. CDR3 nucleotides: TGTGCCACCGGACTAGCAGGCCGGTACCAAGAGACCCAGTACTTC. The chain joins TRBV15 to TRBJ2-5; 8 positions agree with TRBD2. Trimming at V came to 8 bases and at J to 0 bases, leaving 8 bases not matched to a gene. In germline, CDR1 is LNHNV, CDR2 YYDKDF (reference sequence). This CDR3 comprises 15 residues.

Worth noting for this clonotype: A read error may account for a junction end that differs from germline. CDR3: CTSSLGLIDSPLHF. In nucleotides, the CDR3 is TGCACCAGCAGCTTGGGGCTGATAGATTCACCCCTCCACTTT. The chain is built from TRBV5-1 and TRBJ1-6, with D perhaps TRBD1 (5 bases). CDR3 size: 14 residues. Germline CDR1 and CDR2: SGHRS and YFSETQ.

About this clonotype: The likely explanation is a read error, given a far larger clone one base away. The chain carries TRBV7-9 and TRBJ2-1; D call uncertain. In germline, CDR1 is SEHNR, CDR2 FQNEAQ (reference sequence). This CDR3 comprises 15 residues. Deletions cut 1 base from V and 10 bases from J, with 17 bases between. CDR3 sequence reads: CASSLEGLSSYEQFF. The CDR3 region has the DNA TGTGCCAGCAGCTTAGAGGGTTTGAGCTCCTACGAGCAGTTCTTC.

The CDR3 coding sequence is TGTGCCAGCAGCCCACTAGCGGGAGGGCGCTCCTACAATGAGCAGTTCTTC. The encoded protein is CASSPLAGGRSYNEQFF. The V gene is TRBV7-9, the J gene TRBJ2-1; 13 nucleotides agree with TRBD2. Germline values: CDR1 SEHNR, CDR2 FQNEAQ (reference sequence). The ends lost 5 bases at V and 0 bases at J; junction bases unmatched: 4. This CDR3 comprises 17 residues.

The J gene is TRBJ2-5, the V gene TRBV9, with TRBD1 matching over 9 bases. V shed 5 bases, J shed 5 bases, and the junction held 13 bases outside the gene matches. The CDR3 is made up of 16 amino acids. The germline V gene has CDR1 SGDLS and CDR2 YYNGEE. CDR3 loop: CASSLHGTGSGETQYF. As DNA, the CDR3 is TGTGCCAGCAGTCTACACGGGACAGGGTCAGGGGAGACCCAGTACTTC.

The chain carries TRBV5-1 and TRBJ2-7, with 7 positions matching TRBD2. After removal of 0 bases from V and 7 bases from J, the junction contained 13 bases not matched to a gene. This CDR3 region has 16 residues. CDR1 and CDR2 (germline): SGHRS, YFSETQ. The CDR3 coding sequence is TGCGCCAGCAGCTTGGAGGGCGGGAGAACCTCCGCGGAGCAGTACTTC. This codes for CASSLEGGRTSAEQYF.

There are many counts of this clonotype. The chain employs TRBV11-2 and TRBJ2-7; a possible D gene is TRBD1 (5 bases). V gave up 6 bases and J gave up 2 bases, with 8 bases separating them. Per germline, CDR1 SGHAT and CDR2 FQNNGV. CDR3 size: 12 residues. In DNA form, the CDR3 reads TGTGCCAGCAGTGGGGCAACCTACGAGCAGTACTTC. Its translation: CASSGATYEQYF.

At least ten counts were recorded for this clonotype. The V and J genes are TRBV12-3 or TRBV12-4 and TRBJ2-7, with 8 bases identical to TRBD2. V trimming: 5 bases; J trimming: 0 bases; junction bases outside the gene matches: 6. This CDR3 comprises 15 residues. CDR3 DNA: TGTGCCAGCAGTATGACTAGCGCGACCTCCTACGAGCAGTACTTC. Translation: CASSMTSATSYEQYF.

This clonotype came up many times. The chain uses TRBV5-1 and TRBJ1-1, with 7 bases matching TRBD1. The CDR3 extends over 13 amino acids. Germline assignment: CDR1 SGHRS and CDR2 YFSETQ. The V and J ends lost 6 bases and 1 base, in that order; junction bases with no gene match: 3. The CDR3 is CASTGQTNTEAFF. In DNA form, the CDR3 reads TGCGCCAGCACGGGACAGACGAACACTGAAGCTTTCTTT.

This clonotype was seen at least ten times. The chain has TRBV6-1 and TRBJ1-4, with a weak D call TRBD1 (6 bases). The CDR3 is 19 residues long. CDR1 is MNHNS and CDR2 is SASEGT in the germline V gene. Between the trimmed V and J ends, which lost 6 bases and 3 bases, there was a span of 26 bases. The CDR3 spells CASSAVGIGDIWANEKLFF. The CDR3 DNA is TGTGCCAGCAGCGCGGTGGGGATCGGGGACATTTGGGCTAATGAAAAACTGTTTTTT.

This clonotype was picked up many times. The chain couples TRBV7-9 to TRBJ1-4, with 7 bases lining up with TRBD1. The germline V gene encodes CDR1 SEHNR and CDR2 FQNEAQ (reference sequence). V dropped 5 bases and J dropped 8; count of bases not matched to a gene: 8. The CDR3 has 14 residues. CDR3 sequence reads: CASSPGQDTEKLFF. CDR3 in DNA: TGTGCCAGCAGCCCCGGACAGGATACCGAAAAACTGTTTTTT.

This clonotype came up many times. CDR3 nucleotides: TGTGCCAGCACTAAGGGGGGGACTGAAGCTTTCTTT. Encoded protein: CASTKGGTEAFF. This rearrangement joins TRBV2 to TRBJ1-1; D is perhaps TRBD1 (6 bases). This CDR3 region has 12 residues. Looked up from germline, CDR1 is SNHLY and CDR2 is FYNNEI. Deletions cut 7 bases from V and 5 bases from J, with 11 bases between.

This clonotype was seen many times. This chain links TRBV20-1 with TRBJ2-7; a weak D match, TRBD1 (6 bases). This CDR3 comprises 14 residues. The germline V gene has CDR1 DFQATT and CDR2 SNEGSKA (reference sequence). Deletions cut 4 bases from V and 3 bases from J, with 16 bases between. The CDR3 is CSAKGAQTGYEQYF. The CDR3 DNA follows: TGCAGTGCTAAAGGTGCTCAGACAGGCTACGAGCAGTACTTC.

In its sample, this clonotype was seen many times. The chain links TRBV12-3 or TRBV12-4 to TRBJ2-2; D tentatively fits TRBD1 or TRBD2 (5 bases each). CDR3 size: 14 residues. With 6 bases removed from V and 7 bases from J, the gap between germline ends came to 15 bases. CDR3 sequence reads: CASRPTSRGGELFF. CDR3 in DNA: TGTGCCAGCAGACCTACCTCGAGGGGCGGGGAGCTGTTTTTT.